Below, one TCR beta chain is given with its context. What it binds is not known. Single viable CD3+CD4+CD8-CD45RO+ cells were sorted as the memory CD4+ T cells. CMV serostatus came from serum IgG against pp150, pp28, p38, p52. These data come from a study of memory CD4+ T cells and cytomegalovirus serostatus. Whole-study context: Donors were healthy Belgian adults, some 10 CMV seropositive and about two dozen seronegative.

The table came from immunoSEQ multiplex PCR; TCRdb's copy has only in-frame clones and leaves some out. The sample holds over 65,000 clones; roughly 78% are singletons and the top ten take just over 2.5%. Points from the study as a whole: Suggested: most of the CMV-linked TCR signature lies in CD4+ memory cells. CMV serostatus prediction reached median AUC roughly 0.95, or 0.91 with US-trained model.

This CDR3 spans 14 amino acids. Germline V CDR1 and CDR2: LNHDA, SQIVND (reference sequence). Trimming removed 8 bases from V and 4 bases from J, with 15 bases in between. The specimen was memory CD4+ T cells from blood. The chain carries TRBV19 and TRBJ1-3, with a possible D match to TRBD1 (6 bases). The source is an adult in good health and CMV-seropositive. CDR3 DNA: TGTGCCAGTGCCAACAGGGCGGGCGGAAACACCATATATTTT. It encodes CASANRAGGNTIYF.